One sample yielded the 11 T cell receptor beta chains listed below, sequenced in a study of shared clonotypes between healthy human individuals. Positive CCR7 selection of CD45RO-negative cells yielded the naive CD8 cells, and terminally differentiated effector memory CD45RA+ cells were excluded. TCRdb's copy holds only in-frame clones and misses some; the assay was immunoSEQ multiplex PCR. The data contain roughly 590,000 clones, over 95% of them singletons. The material sequenced was naive CD8+ T cells sorted from blood. Every receptor here comes from a woman in her twenties or thirties in good health.

J is TRBJ1-1 and V is TRBV5-1, with a tentative D call TRBD1 (5 bases). Trimming pared 3 bases from V and 1 base from J, leaving 16 bases between. Germline values: CDR1 SGHRS, CDR2 YFSETQ. CDR3 length equals 16 residues. CDR3 protein: CASSSLSLGENTEAFF. The CDR3 nucleotides read TGCGCCAGCAGCTCCTTATCATTGGGGGAGAACACTGAAGCTTTCTTT.

This chain joins TRBV27 and TRBJ2-7; the match to TRBD1 covers 8 bases. Trimming took 5 bases from V and 3 from J; bases not matched to a gene: 6. The CDR3 runs to 14 residues. Germline V gene sequence: CDR1 MNHEY, CDR2 SMNVEV (reference sequence). CDR3 region: CASSHDRGFYEQYF. The CDR3 bases are TGTGCCAGCAGTCATGACAGGGGTTTCTACGAGCAGTACTTC.

V and J are TRBV5-1 and TRBJ2-7, with TRBD1 matching 9 bases. CDR1 SGHRS and CDR2 YFSETQ come from the germline V gene. The CDR3 totals 16 residues. V shed 4 bases and J 7 bases; nucleotides not matched to a gene: 15. CDR3 sequence (DNA): TGCGCCAGCAGCACGGGACAGGGAAGGGGCTACGATGAGCAGTACTTC. This sequence encodes CASSTGQGRGYDEQYF.

The chain couples TRBV30 to TRBJ2-5, with 8 bases identical to TRBD1. The germline gives CDR1 GTSNPN, CDR2 SVGIG (reference sequence). CDR3 length: 15 amino acids. V dropped 2 bases and J dropped 3; count of bases not matched to a gene: 8. CDR3 in amino acids: CAWSRWTGKKETQYF. The CDR3 DNA reads as TGTGCCTGGAGTCGGTGGACAGGGAAAAAAGAGACCCAGTACTTC.

The rearrangement links TRBV6-6 to TRBJ1-1, with D uncertain. V was shortened by 0 bases and J by 0 bases, with 11 bases between the two germline ends. Germline V CDR1 and CDR2: MNHNY, SVGAGI (reference sequence). This CDR3 is 16 amino acids long. This CDR3 is CASSYSTPEMNTEAFF. CDR3 sequence (DNA): TGTGCCAGCAGTTACTCGACGCCGGAAATGAACACTGAAGCTTTCTTT.

The count of this clone is one. The chain couples TRBV16 to TRBJ1-2, with no clear D. Trimming took 4 bases from V and 8 from J, leaving 17 bases between them. Germline lookup yields CDR1 KGHSY and CDR2 FQNENV. CDR3 size: 14 residues. Here the CDR3 DNA reads TGTGCCAGCAGCCTCCTGGGCCCCCGCGACGGCTACACCTTC. Its protein product is CASSLLGPRDGYTF. Together with reference TRBV16 and TRBJ1-2, the CDR3 gives the full variable domain: GEEVAQTPKHLVRGEGQKAKLYCAPIKGHSYVFWYQQVLKNEFKFLISFQNENVFDETGMPKERFSAKCLPNSPCSLEIQATKLEDSAVYFCASSLLGPRDGYTFGSGTRLTVV.

The chain employs TRBV6-5 and TRBJ2-1, with TRBD1 as a possible D gene (5 bases). This CDR3 is built from 14 residues. Deletions cut 5 bases from V and 0 bases from J, with 8 bases between. Germline CDR1 is MNHEY and CDR2 is SVGAGI. CDR3 coding DNA: TGTGCCAGCAGTGAAGACAGCTCCTACAATGAGCAGTTCTTC. Its protein product is CASSEDSSYNEQFF.

The chain combines TRBV5-1 with TRBJ2-5; D may be TRBD2 (5 bases). V lost 4 bases, J lost 0 bases, and 16 bases lay in between. Germline lookup yields CDR1 SGHRS and CDR2 YFSETQ. CDR3 length: 16 residues. CDR3: CASSPIMGAYQETQYF. DNA for the CDR3: TGCGCCAGCAGCCCGATCATGGGAGCGTACCAAGAGACCCAGTACTTC.

The chain combines TRBV6-1 with TRBJ2-7; D remains ambiguous. Deletions cut 11 bases from V and 5 bases from J, with 13 bases between. Germline values: CDR1 MNHNS, CDR2 SASEGT. This CDR3 has 11 residues. The CDR3 here is CAARQAHEQYF. In DNA form, the CDR3 reads TGTGCCGCTAGGCAGGCCCACGAGCAGTACTTC.

The chain joins TRBV2 to TRBJ1-1; tentatively, D is TRBD1 (5 bases). Germline CDR1 and CDR2: SNHLY and FYNNEI. V was shortened by 8 bases and J by 2 bases, with 9 bases between the two germline ends. The length of the CDR3 is 12 residues. The CDR3 loop is CASGGANTEAFF. The CDR3 DNA is TGTGCCAGCGGAGGGGCAAACACTGAAGCTTTCTTT. The full variable domain, completed using reference TRBV2 and TRBJ1-1, is EPEVTQTPSHQVTQMGQEVILRCVPISNHLYFYWYRQILGQKVEFLVSFYNNEISEKSEIFDDQFSVERPDGSNFTLKIRSTKLEDSAMYFCASGGANTEAFFGQGTRLTVV.

The chain is built from TRBV5-5 and TRBJ2-1; D might be TRBD1 (5 bases). V was pared by 5 bases and J by 3 bases, with 15 bases between. This CDR3 comprises 15 residues. Germline V gives CDR1 SGHKS, CDR2 YYEKEE (reference sequence). The CDR3 sequence is CASSPFMTDYNEQFF. CDR3 DNA: TGTGCCAGCAGTCCTTTTATGACAGACTACAATGAGCAGTTCTTC.